This is a list of T cell receptor beta chains from one sample in a study of blood T cell repertoires in COVID-19. The repertoire was sequenced with immunoSEQ multiplex PCR; TCRdb's copy has only in-frame clones and lacks some. The table includes under 200,000 clones, about 91% detected once. The sequencing sample was made of PBMCs or T cells enriched from blood (not recorded which). Receptor source: a woman aged 18-35 years who had recovered from COVID-19. Each CDR3 is given with its conserved first and last residue. The D gene is left open where the match is weak. Where a row states a size, it is once, few, many or the class of an expanded clone; other rows omit it.

D	size	V	J	CDR3	DNA
TRBD1	few	TRBV12-3/TRBV12-4	TRBJ2-7	CASTADRAYEQYF	TGTGCCAGCACCGCGGACAGGGCTTACGAGCAGTACTTC
TRBD2	-	TRBV12-5	TRBJ2-7	CASGLVLSEVAGLSYEQYF	TGTGCTAGTGGCCTGGTATTATCTGAGGTAGCGGGCCTCTCCTACGAGCAGTACTTC
TRBD2	-	TRBV19	TRBJ2-1	CASSPLADYNEQFF	TGTGCCAGTAGCCCACTAGCGGACTACAATGAGCAGTTCTTC
-	-	TRBV7-8	TRBJ2-2	CASTPAGYSTGELFF	TGTGCCAGCACCCCTGCGGGATATAGTACCGGGGAGCTGTTTTTT
-	-	TRBV24-1	TRBJ2-2	CATSTGLPTGELFF	TGTGCCACCTCGACTGGACTCCCTACCGGGGAGCTGTTTTTT
TRBD1	-	TRBV7-6	TRBJ2-7	CASSYRDRTYEQYF	TGTGCCAGCAGCTACCGGGACAGAACCTACGAGCAGTACTTC
-	-	TRBV7-2	TRBJ2-7	CASSLAAYEQYF	TGTGCCAGCAGCCTCGCGGCCTACGAGCAGTACTTC
-	-	TRBV28	TRBJ2-7	CASSPGYEQYF	TGTGCCAGCAGCCCGGGCTACGAGCAGTACTTC
-	-	TRBV23-1	TRBJ2-1	CASSWRKRSYNEQFF	TGCGCCAGCAGTTGGAGGAAGAGGTCCTACAATGAGCAGTTCTTC
-	-	TRBV7-9	TRBJ2-1	CASSPWGRGSDYNEQFF	TGTGCCAGCAGCCCCTGGGGGCGAGGGAGCGATTACAATGAGCAGTTCTTC
-	once	TRBV30	TRBJ2-2	CAWSVGLATGELFF	TGTGCCTGGAGTGTAGGGCTAGCGACCGGGGAGCTGTTTTTT
-	-	TRBV9	TRBJ2-1	CASSVAPGYNEQFF	TGTGCCAGCAGCGTAGCTCCGGGCTACAATGAGCAGTTCTTC
TRBD2	-	TRBV7-3	TRBJ2-3	CASSRLAGGPDTQYF	TGTGCCAGCAGCAGACTAGCGGGAGGGCCAGATACGCAGTATTTT
-	-	TRBV5-4	TRBJ1-1	CAVGEGPFEAFF	TGTGCCGTTGGGGAGGGGCCGTTTGAAGCTTTCTTT
-	-	TRBV28	TRBJ2-4	CASSSPGSLAKNIQYF	TGTGCCAGCAGTTCCCCAGGGTCATTAGCCAAAAACATTCAGTACTTC
TRBD2	-	TRBV28	TRBJ2-1	CASTGLALREKSYNEQFF	TGTGCCAGCACTGGCCTTGCGTTGCGGGAGAAATCCTACAATGAGCAGTTCTTC
TRBD1	-	TRBV4-1	TRBJ2-7	CASSLQTGTYEQYF	TGCGCCAGCAGCCTCCAGACAGGGACCTACGAGCAGTACTTC
-	-	TRBV19	TRBJ2-3	CASNPRGGPSTDTQYF	TGTGCCAGCAACCCGCGGGGAGGCCCTAGCACAGATACGCAGTATTTT
TRBD2	once	TRBV11-3	TRBJ2-5	CASSLDGRAAETQYF	TGTGCCAGCAGCTTAGACGGGAGGGCCGCAGAGACCCAGTACTTC
-	-	TRBV27	TRBJ2-2	CASTTSFTYANTGELFF	TGTGCCAGCACCACTAGCTTCACCTACGCGAACACCGGGGAGCTGTTTTTT